This T cell receptor beta chain was found in a study of siplizumab effects on memory and regulatory T cells. Study-wide points: Phenotypic classification as naive or memory proved unattainable for roughly 75-95% of proliferating CD4+ or CD8+ clones. Both greater diversity than memory cells and a major contribution to the alloresponse seemed to characterize naive T cells.

Some 10^5 TCR templates were measured in each sample. Here immunoSEQ multiplex PCR was the method, and the copy in TCRdb shows in-frame clones only, minus some. The sample gives 100,000 or so clones, around 94% of which show up once; 1% to 1.5% is in the top ten. V was trimmed by 2 bases and J by 7 bases, leaving 6 bases between them. Germline CDR1 is SGHVS and CDR2 is FNYEAQ. CDR3 length: 12 residues. This clone came up once. Its matching antigen is unknown. The chain employs TRBV7-6 and TRBJ1-3, with D hard to call. The sample was non-Treg CD4+ T cells sorted from blood. This clonotype was obtained from a human donor in good health. CDR3 loop: CASSLLRNTIYF. CDR3 DNA sequence: TGTGCCAGCAGCTTACTTCGTAACACCATATATTTT.